The clone carrying this TCR beta chain has a count of ten or more. Germline V gene data show CDR1 as LGHDT and CDR2 as YNNKEL (reference sequence). The CDR3 has 11 amino acids. V was trimmed by 3 bases and J by 14 bases, leaving 12 bases between them. The investigators amplified TCR beta CDR3 regions from RNA transcripts. Initially, a first-round RT-PCR of the TCR CDR3 employed the HTBI primer set. TCRdb re-called the multiplex PCR reads with MiXCR, one entry per CDR3 protein. The sample lists hundreds of thousands of distinct CDR3 sequences, about 17% occurring once. The source of the sample is a study of T cells in Graves' hyperthyroidism and ophthalmopathy.

The rearrangement joins TRBV3-1 to TRBJ2-3; D call uncertain. Source material: blood. This TCR was recovered from a woman aged 18-29 years with Graves' ophthalmopathy. CDR3 DNA: TGTGCCAGCAGCCAGTCAGGAAAAAGGTATTTT. It encodes CASSQSGKRYF.